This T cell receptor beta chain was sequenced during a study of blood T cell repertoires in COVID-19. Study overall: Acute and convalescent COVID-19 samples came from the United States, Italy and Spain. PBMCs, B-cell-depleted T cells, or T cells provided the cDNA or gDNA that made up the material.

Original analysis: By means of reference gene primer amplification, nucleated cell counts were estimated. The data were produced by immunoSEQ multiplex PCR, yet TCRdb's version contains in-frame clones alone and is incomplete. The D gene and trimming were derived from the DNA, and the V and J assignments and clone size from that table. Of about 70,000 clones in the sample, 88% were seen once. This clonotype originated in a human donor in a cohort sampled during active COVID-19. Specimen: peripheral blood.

Here the CDR3 reads CASSSGTGKETQYF. CDR3 in DNA: TGTGCCAGCAGCTCGGGGACAGGGAAAGAGACCCAGTACTTC. V and J are TRBV9 and TRBJ2-5, with 9 bases identical to TRBD1. Trimming cost V 4 bases and J 3 bases; bases outside gene matches: 4. The germline CDR1 and CDR2 sequences are SGDLS and YYNGEE. The CDR3 has 14 residues.